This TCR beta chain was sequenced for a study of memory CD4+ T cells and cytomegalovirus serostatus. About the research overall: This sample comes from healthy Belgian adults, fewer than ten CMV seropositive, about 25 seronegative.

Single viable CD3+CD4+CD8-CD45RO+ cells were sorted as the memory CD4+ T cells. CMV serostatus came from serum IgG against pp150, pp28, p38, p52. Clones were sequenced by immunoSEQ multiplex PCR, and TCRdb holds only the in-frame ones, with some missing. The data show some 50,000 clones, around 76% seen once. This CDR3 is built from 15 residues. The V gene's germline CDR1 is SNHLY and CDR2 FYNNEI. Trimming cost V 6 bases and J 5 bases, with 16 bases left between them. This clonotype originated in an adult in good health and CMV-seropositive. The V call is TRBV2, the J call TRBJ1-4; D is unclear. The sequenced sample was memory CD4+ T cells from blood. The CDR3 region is CASRARAYTNEKLFF. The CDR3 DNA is TGTGCCAGCAGGGCTAGGGCCTATACCAATGAAAAACTGTTTTTT.